Presented here are 30 T cell receptor beta chains from one specimen sequenced in a study of cytomegalovirus exposure and HLA in healthy donors. Primers for the PCR totalled 60 Vbeta and 13 Jbeta. This table comes from immunoSEQ multiplex PCR, and its TCRdb copy is limited to in-frame clones, with some not included. The table for this sample gives over 75,000 clones. The specimen was PBMCs. These receptors all come from a man between 45 and 60 years old in good health and CMV-seronegative.

The V call is TRBV7-8, the J call TRBJ2-7; D is possibly TRBD2 (5 bases). CDR1 is SGHVS and CDR2 is FQNEAQ in the germline V gene. This CDR3 comprises 12 residues. V was trimmed by 5 bases and J by 2 bases, leaving 7 bases between them. CDR3 amino acids: CASSPGTYEQYF. The CDR3 bases are TGTGCCAGCAGCCCCGGGACCTACGAGCAGTACTTC. Drawing the rest from reference TRBV7-8 and TRBJ2-7, the complete variable domain is GAGVSQSPRYKVAKRGQDVALRCDPISGHVSLFWYQQALGQGPEFLTYFQNEAQLDKSGLPSDRFFAERPEGSVSTLKIQRTQQEDSAVYLCASSPGTYEQYFGPGTRLTVT.

This rearrangement joins TRBV9 to TRBJ2-7; 10 bases align to TRBD1. This CDR3 spans 14 amino acids. Germline CDR1 is SGDLS and CDR2 is YYNGEE. V lost 4 bases, J lost 3 bases, and 4 bases stayed unmatched. The CDR3 nucleotides read TGTGCCAGCAGCCGGGGACAGGGGAACTACGAGCAGTACTTC. It specifies CASSRGQGNYEQYF.

V usage is TRBV27 and J usage is TRBJ2-1, with TRBD2 matching 14 bases. The germline V gene encodes CDR1 MNHEY and CDR2 SMNVEV (reference sequence). The CDR3 loop spans 16 amino acids. V shed 5 bases and J 5 bases; nucleotides not matched to a gene: 5. Here the CDR3 reads CASSPGTSGGNNEQFF. CDR3 bases: TGTGCCAGCAGTCCTGGGACTAGCGGGGGCAACAATGAGCAGTTCTTC.

The rearrangement uses TRBV9 and TRBJ1-1; possible D gene TRBD1, 6 bases. The germline V gene has CDR1 SGDLS and CDR2 YYNGEE. CDR3 size: 14 residues. Between the trimmed V and J ends, which lost 5 bases and 1 base, there was a span of 12 bases. CDR3 loop: CASSGQFENTEAFF. DNA of the CDR3: TGTGCCAGCAGTGGACAGTTCGAGAACACTGAAGCTTTCTTT.

This rearrangement joins TRBV11-2 to TRBJ1-6; TRBD1 matches at 7 bases. CDR3 length: 15 residues. V shed 5 bases and J 2 bases; nucleotides not matched to a gene: 3. Per the germline V gene, CDR1 is SGHAT and CDR2 is FQNNGV. This chain's CDR3 is CASSGDRAYNSPLHF. The CDR3 DNA follows: TGTGCCAGCAGCGGTGACAGGGCCTATAATTCACCCCTCCACTTT.

This chain connects TRBV7-9 to TRBJ1-2, with D possibly TRBD1 on 5 matching bases. This CDR3 is 15 amino acids long. Trimming removed 1 base from V and 4 bases from J, with 13 bases in between. Germline CDR1 SEHNR, CDR2 FQNEAQ (reference sequence). CDR3 nucleotides: TGTGCCAGCAGCTTAGTAGTTCAGGGTGTCTATGGCTACACCTTC. It encodes CASSLVVQGVYGYTF.

In the case of this clone: The junction and the germline gene differ at one end; a read error may be behind it. The rearrangement joins TRBV5-1 to TRBJ2-3, with 7 bases aligning to TRBD2. This CDR3 has 14 residues. CDR1 is SGHRS, CDR2 YFSETQ, per germline. The CDR3 region has the DNA TGCGCCAGCAGCTTAGGACTAGGCACCGATACGCAGTATTTT. Amino acids: CASSLGLGTDTQYF.

The chain has TRBV15 and TRBJ2-3; a weak D match, TRBD1 (5 bases). The CDR3 length is 15 residues. V lost 4 bases and J 2 bases, leaving 13 bases between the germline ends. CDR1 is LNHNV and CDR2 is YYDKDF in the germline V gene (reference sequence). CDR3 coding DNA: TGTGCCACCAGCAAACAGGATAACCCCACAGATACGCAGTATTTT. It translates to CATSKQDNPTDTQYF.

The chain couples TRBV29-1 to TRBJ1-2, with D tentatively TRBD1 (5 bases). CDR1 SQVTM and CDR2 ANQGSEA come from the germline V gene. The CDR3 has 12 amino acids. Trimming stripped 4 bases from V and 5 bases from J, with 11 bases between. The CDR3 bases are TGCAGCGTTGTTGGCGACAGTTATGGCTACACCTTC. It translates to CSVVGDSYGYTF. Full variable domain (missing parts from reference TRBV29-1 and TRBJ1-2): SAVISQKPSRDICQRGTSLTIQCQVDSQVTMMFWYRQQPGQSLTLIATANQGSEATYESGFVIDKFPISRPNLTFSTLTVSNMSPEDSSIYLCSVVGDSYGYTFGSGTRLTVV.

The gene calls are TRBV2 and TRBJ2-2; weak D call: TRBD2 (6 bases). CDR1 and CDR2 from the germline V gene are SNHLY and FYNNEI. Trimming removed 10 bases from V and 0 bases from J, with 12 bases in between. This CDR3 has 14 amino acids. CDR3 sequence: CAIKDYPNTGELFF. CDR3 DNA: TGTGCCATTAAGGACTATCCGAACACCGGGGAGCTGTTTTTT.

V is TRBV5-4 and J is TRBJ2-5, with D perhaps TRBD1 (5 bases). The CDR3 length is 14 residues. V was cut by 4 bases and J by 6 bases, with 16 bases left in between. Per germline, CDR1 SGHNT and CDR2 YYREEE (reference sequence). The CDR3 DNA sequence: TGTGCCAGCAGCCCGGAAGGGGTGTTGAAGACCCAGTACTTC. Translating it yields CASSPEGVLKTQYF.

V gene TRBV5-1 combines with J gene TRBJ2-5; 11 bases are a match to TRBD1. Per the germline V gene, CDR1 is SGHRS and CDR2 is YFSETQ. J lost 5 bases, V lost 0 bases, and 9 bases had no gene match. The CDR3 spans 17 residues. The chain's CDR3 is CASSLEGQGAGGETQYF. DNA of the CDR3: TGCGCCAGCAGCTTGGAAGGACAGGGGGCCGGGGGGGAGACCCAGTACTTC.

This chain joins TRBV19 and TRBJ1-2, with TRBD1 matching 7 bases. In germline, CDR1 is LNHDA, CDR2 SQIVND (reference sequence). The CDR3 loop spans 15 amino acids. Unmatched junction bases numbered 11, after V lost 5 bases and J lost 5 bases. Here the CDR3 reads CASSQDRATYYGYTF. DNA for the CDR3: TGTGCCAGTAGTCAAGACAGGGCAACGTATTATGGCTACACCTTC.

The V call is TRBV6-1, the J call TRBJ2-5; 9 bases agree with TRBD2. This CDR3 region has 16 residues. CDR1 and CDR2 from the germline V gene are MNHNS and SASEGT. Germline trimming cut 0 bases from V and 4 bases from J; bases unmatched to any gene: 6. The CDR3 DNA sequence: TGTGCCAGCAGTGAAGCCCGCGGGGGGGCGAGAGAGACCCAGTACTTC. This sequence encodes CASSEARGGARETQYF.

V is TRBV6-5 and J is TRBJ1-2; D call uncertain. The V gene lost 1 base and the J gene lost 4 bases, with 16 bases spanning the gap. Germline CDR1 is MNHEY and CDR2 is SVGAGI. The CDR3 has 16 residues. The CDR3 sequence is CASSYWADKRGYGYTF. The CDR3, as DNA: TGTGCCAGCAGTTACTGGGCGGATAAACGGGGCTATGGCTACACCTTC.

The J gene is TRBJ1-1, the V gene TRBV7-2; D gene uncertain. The CDR3 is 13 amino acids. The V gene lost 5 bases and the J gene lost 1 base, with 8 bases spanning the gap. Germline V gives CDR1 SGHTA, CDR2 FQGNSA. The CDR3 DNA reads as TGTGCCAGCAGCACACAGACGAACACTGAAGCTTTCTTT. Protein sequence: CASSTQTNTEAFF.

The chain joins TRBV5-1 to TRBJ2-6; possibly TRBD1 for D (6 bases). This CDR3 is 17 amino acids long. Germline lookup yields CDR1 SGHRS and CDR2 YFSETQ. Between the trimmed V and J ends, which lost 4 bases and 1 base, there was a span of 15 bases. For the CDR3, the DNA is TGCGCCAGCAGCGCTACAAACAGGGCATCTGGGGCCAACGTCCTGACTTTC. Its protein product is CASSATNRASGANVLTF. The variable domain in full, completed from reference TRBV5-1 and TRBJ2-6, reads KAGVTQTPRYLIKTRGQQVTLSCSPISGHRSVSWYQQTPGQGLQFLFEYFSETQRNKGNFPGRFSGRQFSNSRSEMNVSTLELGDSALYLCASSATNRASGANVLTFGAGSRLTVL.

As to this clone: The identical CDR3 is also encoded by other nucleotide sequences in the sample. The CDR3 region is CASSSRQGRAYEQYF. The CDR3, as DNA: TGCGCCAGCAGCTCACGACAGGGGAGGGCCTACGAGCAGTACTTC. The chain combines TRBV5-1 with TRBJ2-7; D might be TRBD1 (8 bases). Germline V gene lookup returns CDR1 SGHRS and CDR2 YFSETQ. Trimming removed 3 bases at V and 2 bases at J, with 15 bases between. This CDR3 contains 15 residues.

The chain recombines TRBV29-1 with TRBJ1-1, with D unclear. The germline CDR1 and CDR2 sequences are SQVTM and ANQGSEA. The CDR3 loop spans 12 amino acids. Trimming took 6 bases from V and 8 from J, leaving 16 bases between them. CDR3 nucleotide sequence: TGCAGCGTCGGGAAGGACGGGAAAGAAGCTTTCTTT. Protein: CSVGKDGKEAFF.

J is TRBJ2-5 and V is TRBV5-5; a weak D match, TRBD1 (6 bases). The V gene lost 4 bases and the J gene lost 5 bases, with 18 bases spanning the gap. This CDR3 has 15 residues. Germline CDR1 reads SGHKS; CDR2 reads YYEKEE (reference sequence). The CDR3 DNA is TGTGCCAGCAGCCTAACCCCTACAGGGTCGGAGACCCAGTACTTC. Protein: CASSLTPTGSETQYF.

The chain carries TRBV5-6 and TRBJ2-7; 9 positions match TRBD1. CDR3 length equals 15 residues. V was clipped by 0 bases and J by 3 bases; unmatched bases: 4. The germline V gene encodes CDR1 SGHDT and CDR2 YYEEEE. CDR3: CASSLAGTGHYEQYF. In nucleotides, the CDR3 is TGTGCCAGCAGCTTGGCCGGGACAGGGCACTACGAGCAGTACTTC.

The gene calls are TRBV11-3 and TRBJ2-7; D is perhaps TRBD1 (6 bases). The CDR3 spans 14 residues. V was trimmed by 5 bases and J by 2 bases, leaving 13 bases between them. The germline V gene encodes CDR1 SGHNT and CDR2 YENEEA. Here the CDR3 reads CASSPGQFPYEQYF. CDR3 nucleotide sequence: TGTGCCAGCAGCCCCGGACAGTTCCCCTACGAGCAGTACTTC.

The chain couples TRBV11-2 to TRBJ2-7, with D possibly being TRBD1 (5 bases). The CDR3 covers 15 residues. CDR1 and CDR2 from the germline V gene are SGHAT and FQNNGV. The V and J ends lost 1 base and 4 bases respectively, with 14 bases between them. The CDR3 bases are TGTGCCAGCAGCTTAGGGGTGCAGGGATGGTACGAGCAGTACTTC. It translates to CASSLGVQGWYEQYF.

This chain joins TRBV4-1 and TRBJ1-5; TRBD1 is a possible D gene (6 bases). Trimming removed 3 bases from V and 3 bases from J, with 12 bases in between. This CDR3 has 15 residues. Per germline, CDR1 MGHRA and CDR2 YSYEKL. The CDR3: CASSHPPGHNQPQHF. CDR3 coding DNA: TGCGCCAGCAGCCACCCACCGGGACACAATCAGCCCCAGCATTTT.

The chain is built from TRBV9 and TRBJ2-7; 8 bases are a match to TRBD1. J was trimmed by 5 bases and V by 0 bases; bases with no gene match: 7. In germline, CDR1 is SGDLS, CDR2 YYNGEE. The CDR3 extends over 15 amino acids. The CDR3 nucleotides are TGTGCCAGCAGCGTAGCTGCGGGACAGGTGAACGAGCAGTACTTC. This sequence encodes CASSVAAGQVNEQYF.

This chain links TRBV5-6 with TRBJ2-1; 10 positions match TRBD2. There are 15 residues in the CDR3. The V segment lost 0 bases and the J segment 8 bases; nucleotides outside the gene matches: 5. CDR1 is SGHDT and CDR2 is YYEEEE in the germline V gene. The CDR3 here is CASSLAVAGGYEQFF. The CDR3 nucleotides are TGTGCCAGCAGCTTGGCCGTAGCGGGGGGTTATGAGCAGTTCTTC.

The J gene is TRBJ2-3, the V gene TRBV5-1, with 9 bases matching TRBD1. J gave up 5 bases and V 0 bases, and 4 bases lay outside the gene matches. Per germline, CDR1 SGHRS and CDR2 YFSETQ. The CDR3 consists of 15 residues. The CDR3 DNA reads TGCGCCAGCAGCTTGGGAGGGACAGGGTTAGATACGCAGTATTTT. This codes for CASSLGGTGLDTQYF.

This rearrangement joins TRBV4-1 to TRBJ1-5; maybe TRBD1 (5 bases). Germline-derived CDR1 and CDR2 are MGHRA and YSYEKL. The CDR3 extends over 15 amino acids. V was trimmed by 1 base and J by 6 bases, leaving 13 bases between them. In nucleotides, the CDR3 is TGCGCCAGCAGCCAAGGGGAGGGGCTCAGTCAGCCCCAGCATTTT. It translates to CASSQGEGLSQPQHF.

V and J are TRBV28 and TRBJ1-2; 12 bases agree with TRBD1. The germline V gene has CDR1 MDHEN and CDR2 SYDVKM. The CDR3 runs 17 residues. V gave up 5 bases and J gave up 7 bases; unmatched junction bases: 14. Here the CDR3 DNA reads TGTGCCAGCAGTCCCCTGGGGACAGGGGGCAAAAGGAGTGGCTACACCTTC. This sequence encodes CASSPLGTGGKRSGYTF.

The chain joins TRBV18 to TRBJ1-1; D is undetermined. The CDR3 is 13 amino acids. Deletions cut 2 bases from V and 2 bases from J, with 6 bases between. Germline V gene sequence: CDR1 KGHSH, CDR2 LQKENI. CDR3 amino acids: CASSPTDNTEAFF. DNA for the CDR3: TGTGCCAGCTCACCAACAGATAACACTGAAGCTTTCTTT.